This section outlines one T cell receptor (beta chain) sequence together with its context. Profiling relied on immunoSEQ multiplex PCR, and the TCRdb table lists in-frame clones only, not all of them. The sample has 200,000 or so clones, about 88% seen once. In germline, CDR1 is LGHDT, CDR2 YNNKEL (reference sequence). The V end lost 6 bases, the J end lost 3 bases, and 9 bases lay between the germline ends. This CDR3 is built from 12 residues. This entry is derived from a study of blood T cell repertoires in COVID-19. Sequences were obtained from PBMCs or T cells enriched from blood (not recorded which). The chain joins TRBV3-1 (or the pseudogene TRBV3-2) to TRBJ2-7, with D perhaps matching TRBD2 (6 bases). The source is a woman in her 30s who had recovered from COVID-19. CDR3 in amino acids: CASSLTSYEQYF. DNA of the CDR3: TGTGCCAGCAGTCTGACTAGCTACGAGCAGTACTTC.